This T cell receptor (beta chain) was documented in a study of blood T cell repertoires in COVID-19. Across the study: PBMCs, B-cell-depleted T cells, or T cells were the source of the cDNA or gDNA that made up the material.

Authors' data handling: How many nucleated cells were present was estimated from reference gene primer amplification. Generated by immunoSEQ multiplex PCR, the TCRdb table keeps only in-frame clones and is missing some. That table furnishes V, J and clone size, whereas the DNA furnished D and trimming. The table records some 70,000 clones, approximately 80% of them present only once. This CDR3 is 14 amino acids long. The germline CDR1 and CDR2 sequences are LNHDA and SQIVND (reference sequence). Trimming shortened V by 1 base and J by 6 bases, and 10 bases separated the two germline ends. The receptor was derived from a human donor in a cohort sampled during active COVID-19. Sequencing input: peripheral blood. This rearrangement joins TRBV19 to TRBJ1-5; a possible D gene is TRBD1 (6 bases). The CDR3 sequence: CASSIVGGAQPQHF. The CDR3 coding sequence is TGTGCCAGTAGTATAGTAGGGGGGGCTCAGCCCCAGCATTTT.